Reported below is one T cell receptor beta chain. The antigen remains undetermined. A clone one base away is much larger, so this may be a read error. The data belong to a study of breast tumors, draining lymph nodes, adjacent tissues. TCRdb reprocessed the multiplex PCR reads via MiXCR and lists one record per CDR3 protein. Among about 300,000 distinct CDR3 sequences listed, over 25% were seen once. Breast cancer patients provided tissue from their axillary draining lymph nodes. The CDR3 covers 15 residues. Germline V gene lookup returns CDR1 MNHNS and CDR2 SASEGT. Study results and caveats: Tumor and nontumor repertoires were significantly more similar in luminal-like than in basal-like breast cancer. Data only fit, rather than demonstrated, lymph node origin of most tumor T cells.

Sequencing used axillary lymph node tissue. The clonotype was recovered from a female donor with breast cancer. Some clones in this sample may be carry-over from other donors' samples. The chain carries TRBV6-1 and TRBJ1-2; D is uncertain. The CDR3 reads CASSERAGSNYGHTF. Written as DNA, the CDR3 is TGTGCCAGCAGTGAAAGAGCCGGTTCTAACTATGGCCACACCTTC.